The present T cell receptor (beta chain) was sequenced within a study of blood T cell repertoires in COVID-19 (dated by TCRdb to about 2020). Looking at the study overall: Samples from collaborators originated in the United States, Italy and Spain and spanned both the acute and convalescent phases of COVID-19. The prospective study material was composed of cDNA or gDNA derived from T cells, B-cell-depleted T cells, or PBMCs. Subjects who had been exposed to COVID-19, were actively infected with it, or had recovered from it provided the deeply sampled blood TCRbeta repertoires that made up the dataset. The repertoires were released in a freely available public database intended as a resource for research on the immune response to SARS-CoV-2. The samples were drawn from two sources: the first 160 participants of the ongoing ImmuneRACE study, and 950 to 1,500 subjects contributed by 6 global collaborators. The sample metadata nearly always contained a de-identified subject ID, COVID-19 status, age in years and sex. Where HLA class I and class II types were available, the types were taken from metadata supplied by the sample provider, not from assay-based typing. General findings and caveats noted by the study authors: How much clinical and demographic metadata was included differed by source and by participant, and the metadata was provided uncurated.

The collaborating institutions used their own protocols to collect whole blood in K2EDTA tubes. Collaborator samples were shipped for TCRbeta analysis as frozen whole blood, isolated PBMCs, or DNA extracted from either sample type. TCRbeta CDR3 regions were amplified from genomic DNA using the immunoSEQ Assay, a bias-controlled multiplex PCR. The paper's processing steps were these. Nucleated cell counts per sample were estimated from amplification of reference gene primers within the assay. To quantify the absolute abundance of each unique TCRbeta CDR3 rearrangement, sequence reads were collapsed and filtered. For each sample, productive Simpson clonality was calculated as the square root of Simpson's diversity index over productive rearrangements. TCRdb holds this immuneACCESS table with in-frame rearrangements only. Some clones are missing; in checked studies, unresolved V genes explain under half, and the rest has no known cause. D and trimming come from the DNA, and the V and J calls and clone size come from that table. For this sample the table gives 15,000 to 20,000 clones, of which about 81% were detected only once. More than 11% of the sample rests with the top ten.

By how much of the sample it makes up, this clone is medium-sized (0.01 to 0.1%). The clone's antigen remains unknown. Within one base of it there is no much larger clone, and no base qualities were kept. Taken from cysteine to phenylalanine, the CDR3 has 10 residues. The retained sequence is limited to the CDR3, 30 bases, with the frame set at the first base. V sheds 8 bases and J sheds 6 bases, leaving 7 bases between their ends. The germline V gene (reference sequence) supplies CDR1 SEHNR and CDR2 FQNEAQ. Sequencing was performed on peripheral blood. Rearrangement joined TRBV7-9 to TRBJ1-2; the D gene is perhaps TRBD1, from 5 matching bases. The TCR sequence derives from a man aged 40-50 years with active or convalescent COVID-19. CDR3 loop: CASRGNGYTF. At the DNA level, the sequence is TGTGCCAGCCGGGGGAATGGCTACACCTTC.